This TCR beta chain was sequenced during a study of blood T cell repertoires in COVID-19. Study-wide context: Sites in the United States, Italy and Spain provided acute and convalescent COVID-19 samples.

The table came from immunoSEQ multiplex PCR; TCRdb's copy has only in-frame clones and leaves some out. Of fewer than 500,000 clones listed, roughly 90% are singletons. Study members were between about 18 and 100 years old and lived in 20 to 30 US regions. Participants were placed into cohorts based on the clinical history they reported. The length of the CDR3 is 12 residues. Trimming stripped 4 bases from V and 5 bases from J, with 9 bases between. From germline, CDR1 is MGHDK and CDR2 SYGVNS. The receptor's source is a woman aged 25 to 45 with acute COVID-19. Sequencing was done on a sample of PBMCs or T cells enriched from blood (not recorded which). V usage is TRBV25-1 and J usage is TRBJ2-7; a possible D gene is TRBD1 (6 bases). The CDR3 sequence is CASSGDTHEQYF. CDR3 DNA sequence: TGTGCCAGCAGTGGGGACACCCACGAGCAGTACTTC.